This TCR beta chain was obtained from a study of cytotoxic CD8 clonotypes in ibrutinib-treated CLL. Trimming pared 5 bases from V and 4 bases from J, leaving 13 bases between. Germline loops: CDR1 SGHAT, CDR2 FQNNGV. The CDR3 contains 14 residues. This clone was seen a single time. Only in-frame clones appear in the TCRdb table, and some are missing; sequencing was by immunoSEQ multiplex PCR. The data contain about 50,000 clones, approximately 50% of them singletons. The input for sequencing was PBMCs, taken at disease progression, from a patient treated with ibrutinib. The clonotype comes from a human donor with chronic lymphocytic leukemia. This chain connects TRBV11-2 to TRBJ2-3; TRBD1 might be the D (6 bases). CDR3: CASSPRKGADTQYF. The CDR3 coding sequence is TGTGCCAGCAGCCCAAGGAAGGGGGCAGATACGCAGTATTTT. Looking up the rest from reference TRBV11-2 and TRBJ2-3 gives the full variable domain: EAGVAQSPRYKIIEKRQSVAFWCNPISGHATLYWYQQILGQGPKLLIQFQNNGVVDDSQLPKDRFSAERLKGVDSTLKIQPAKLEDSAVYLCASSPRKGADTQYFGPGTRLTVL.